This is a list of T cell receptor beta chains from one sample in a study of OX40 agonist ivuxolimab in advanced cancers. Data came from immunoSEQ multiplex PCR; TCRdb stores just in-frame clones and leaves some out. The sample carries roughly 90,000 clones, about 90% recorded once. The source was CD4+ or CD8+ T cells sorted from blood, collected in a trial of the OX40 agonist ivuxolimab. The receptors come from an adult with an advanced solid tumor such as melanoma, head and neck, liver or kidney cancer. Both conserved end residues are part of each CDR3. Fields, in order: D gene, V gene, clone size, J gene, CDR3 protein, CDR3 DNA. The D gene is left open where the match is weak. Expanded clones are given a class, and other clones once, few, many or no size at all.

TRBD2	TRBV11-2	NA	TRBJ2-1	CASSLIAGVHEQFF	TGTGCCAGCAGCTTGATAGCGGGAGTCCATGAGCAGTTCTTC
NA	TRBV4-1	NA	TRBJ2-7	CASSQEIFTSNYEQYF	TGCGCCAGCAGCCAAGAGATCTTCACCTCAAATTACGAGCAGTACTTC
NA	TRBV29-1	many	TRBJ2-7	CSVEGVGTYEQYF	TGCAGCGTTGAAGGGGTAGGGACCTACGAGCAGTACTTC
TRBD1	TRBV2	NA	TRBJ2-7	CASSSREGRGPYEQYF	TGTGCCAGCAGCTCACGGGAAGGCAGGGGGCCCTACGAGCAGTACTTC
TRBD1	TRBV27	NA	TRBJ2-3	CASSRTGRTDTQYF	TGTGCCAGCAGCCGGACAGGGAGGACAGATACGCAGTATTTT
NA	TRBV27	NA	TRBJ1-2	CASSSLQVDGYTF	TGTGCCAGCAGTTCGTTACAGGTGGATGGCTACACCTTC
NA	TRBV29-1	NA	TRBJ1-4	CSVEGTFPEKLFF	TGCAGCGTTGAGGGGACCTTCCCGGAAAAACTGTTTTTT
NA	TRBV18	NA	TRBJ2-5	CASSPVGTGKETQYF	TGTGCCAGCTCACCTGTCGGGACGGGTAAAGAGACCCAGTACTTC
NA	TRBV6-1	NA	TRBJ1-5	CASSSPGGNQPQHF	TGTGCCAGCAGTTCCCCGGGGGGGAATCAGCCCCAGCATTTT
TRBD1	TRBV18	NA	TRBJ2-2	CASSPGQGVPGELFF	TGTGCCAGCTCACCAGGACAGGGCGTCCCCGGGGAGCTGTTTTTT
NA	TRBV28	few	TRBJ1-1	CASSFPVGFQGWATEAFF	TGTGCCAGCAGTTTCCCGGTCGGTTTTCAGGGATGGGCCACTGAAGCTTTCTTT
TRBD2	TRBV4-1	NA	TRBJ2-3	CASSQAGGGGTDTQYF	TGCGCCAGCAGCCAAGCGGGGGGAGGAGGCACAGATACGCAGTATTTT
NA	TRBV15	once	TRBJ2-5	CATSRAETQYF	TGTGCCACCAGCAGAGCGGAGACCCAGTACTTC
TRBD1	TRBV27	NA	TRBJ2-7	CASSLYGQGSSYEQYF	TGTGCCAGCAGTTTATACGGACAGGGGAGCTCCTACGAGCAGTACTTC
TRBD2	TRBV9	once	TRBJ2-2	CASSGTSGPNTGELFF	TGTGCCAGCAGCGGGACTAGCGGGCCGAACACCGGGGAGCTGTTTTTT
TRBD2	TRBV6-1	NA	TRBJ2-7	CASSETSGRAYEQYF	TGTGCCAGCAGTGAGACTAGCGGGAGGGCCTACGAGCAGTACTTC
NA	TRBV6-5	NA	TRBJ1-1	CASRRTGYNTEAFF	TGTGCCAGCAGGCGAACAGGGTACAACACTGAAGCTTTCTTT
NA	TRBV13	NA	TRBJ1-4	CASSPARSTRLFF	TGTGCCAGCAGCCCGGCCCGGTCGACCCGACTGTTTTTT
TRBD2	TRBV6-6	NA	TRBJ2-7	CASSYTAGASYEQYF	TGTGCCAGCAGTTACACCGCGGGAGCCTCCTACGAGCAGTACTTC
TRBD2	TRBV5-1	NA	TRBJ2-3	CASSLLTGTSGGTDTQYF	TGCGCCAGCAGCTTACTTACCGGGACTAGCGGGGGCACAGATACGCAGTATTTT
TRBD2	TRBV27	NA	TRBJ2-7	CASSGVSYEQYF	TGTGCGAGCAGCGGGGTCTCCTACGAGCAGTACTTC
NA	TRBV4-1	few	TRBJ1-5	CASSQGGHHSNQPQHF	TGCGCCAGCAGCCAAGGGGGACACCATAGCAATCAGCCCCAGCATTTT
TRBD1	TRBV27	NA	TRBJ1-1	CASSLPLIGTGGGDTEAFF	TGTGCCAGCAGTTTACCTCTGATTGGGACAGGTGGAGGGGACACTGAAGCTTTCTTT
TRBD2	TRBV7-9	NA	TRBJ2-1	CASSLAPGLAGWNEQFF	TGTGCCAGCAGCTTAGCGCCGGGACTAGCGGGATGGAATGAGCAGTTCTTC
NA	TRBV28	NA	TRBJ2-7	CASMIRHTNSYEQYF	TGTGCCAGCATGATCCGACATACCAACTCCTACGAGCAGTACTTC
TRBD1	TRBV18	NA	TRBJ1-1	CASSPSGQGKTEAFF	TGTGCCAGCTCACCTTCCGGACAGGGGAAGACTGAAGCTTTCTTT
NA	TRBV29-1	NA	TRBJ2-1	CSVEDRGNEQFF	TGCAGCGTTGAAGACCGAGGCAATGAGCAGTTCTTC
TRBD2	TRBV5-6	NA	TRBJ2-6	CASSVLAGLFSGANVLTF	TGTGCCAGCAGCGTTTTAGCGGGGCTTTTCTCTGGGGCCAACGTCCTGACTTTC
NA	TRBV7-8	NA	TRBJ2-5	CASSSPWEQETQYF	TGTGCCAGCAGCTCTCCATGGGAACAAGAGACCCAGTACTTC
NA	TRBV6-6	once	TRBJ1-5	CASSYLEAGADQPQHF	TGTGCCAGCAGTTACCTCGAGGCAGGGGCCGATCAGCCCCAGCATTTT
NA	TRBV28	NA	TRBJ1-2	CASSLGPGPALGYTF	TGTGCCAGCAGTTTGGGCCCCGGCCCAGCCCTCGGCTACACCTTC
NA	TRBV29-1	NA	TRBJ2-7	CSVVPGHSYEQYF	TGCAGCGTTGTTCCGGGACATAGCTACGAGCAGTACTTC
TRBD2	TRBV28	NA	TRBJ2-3	CASSLLPSGRPDTQYF	TGTGCCAGCAGTTTGTTGCCTAGCGGGAGACCAGATACGCAGTATTTT
TRBD2	TRBV27	NA	TRBJ2-1	CASSDWTSGSYEQFF	TGTGCCAGCAGCGATTGGACTAGCGGGAGTTATGAGCAGTTCTTC
NA	TRBV4-1	once	TRBJ1-1	CASSQEWAPAGTEAFF	TGCGCCAGCAGCCAAGAATGGGCCCCGGCGGGCACTGAAGCTTTCTTT
TRBD2	TRBV28	NA	TRBJ2-5	CASSSGGQETQYF	TGTGCCAGCAGTTCCGGGGGGCAAGAGACCCAGTACTTC
NA	TRBV18	NA	TRBJ1-3	CASSPGRAGNTIYF	TGTGCCAGCTCACCGGGCAGGGCAGGAAACACCATATATTTT
TRBD1	TRBV12-5	NA	TRBJ1-1	CASGLGTGTEAFF	TGTGCTAGTGGTTTAGGGACAGGGACTGAAGCTTTCTTT
TRBD1	TRBV11-1	NA	TRBJ2-7	CASSSGTEKQYF	TGTGCCAGCAGCTCGGGGACAGAAAAGCAGTACTTC
TRBD2	TRBV5-1	NA	TRBJ2-3	CASSLVLAGGTQYF	TGCGCCAGCAGCTTGGTTCTAGCGGGAGGTACGCAGTATTTT
NA	TRBV27	NA	TRBJ2-7	CASSLTFVSSYEQYF	TGTGCCAGCAGTTTAACATTCGTAAGCTCCTACGAGCAGTACTTC
TRBD1	TRBV4-2	NA	TRBJ1-6	CASSLDEGDRNSPLHF	TGTGCCAGCAGCCTCGATGAGGGGGACAGGAATTCACCCCTCCACTTT
NA	TRBV5-1	NA	TRBJ1-1	CASSVSGSNTEAFF	TGCGCCAGCAGCGTGTCCGGGTCGAACACTGAAGCTTTCTTT
NA	TRBV5-1	NA	TRBJ1-4	CASSPGAVDFNEKLFF	TGCGCCAGCAGCCCTGGCGCGGTTGACTTTAATGAAAAACTGTTTTTT
TRBD2	TRBV27	NA	TRBJ2-5	CASSHGLAGGYETQYF	TGTGCCAGCAGTCACGGACTAGCGGGAGGTTATGAGACCCAGTACTTC
NA	TRBV9	NA	TRBJ2-1	CASSVAALDGLNEQFF	TGTGCCAGCAGCGTAGCCGCGTTAGATGGGCTCAATGAGCAGTTCTTC
TRBD2	TRBV9	NA	TRBJ2-7	CASSVKGLADEQYF	TGTGCCAGCAGCGTCAAGGGACTAGCGGACGAGCAGTACTTC
TRBD2	TRBV27	NA	TRBJ2-7	CASSLLAGSYEQYF	TGTGCCAGCAGTCTACTAGCGGGAAGCTACGAGCAGTACTTC
NA	TRBV10-3	NA	TRBJ2-7	CAIPGQGGGEQYF	TGTGCCATCCCTGGGCAGGGGGGCGGCGAGCAGTACTTC
NA	TRBV6-5	NA	TRBJ2-4	CASSTAGENIQYF	TGTGCCAGCAGCACGGCGGGCGAAAACATTCAGTACTTC
NA	TRBV28	NA	TRBJ2-5	CASSLSRRGIGETQYF	TGTGCCAGCAGTTTATCTCGCAGGGGTATTGGAGAGACCCAGTACTTC
NA	TRBV18	NA	TRBJ1-4	CASSPQGATNEKLFF	TGTGCCAGCTCACCACAGGGGGCAACTAATGAAAAACTGTTTTTT
NA	TRBV6-5	NA	TRBJ1-2	CASGVGAGGYTF	TGTGCCAGCGGGGTTGGCGCAGGTGGCTACACCTTC
TRBD2	TRBV13	NA	TRBJ2-1	CASSFQGLAVYNEQFF	TGTGCCAGCAGCTTCCAGGGACTAGCGGTCTACAATGAGCAGTTCTTC
TRBD1	TRBV27	NA	TRBJ2-2	CASKAGGETGELFF	TGTGCCAGCAAGGCAGGGGGCGAGACCGGGGAGCTGTTTTTT
NA	TRBV5-6	NA	TRBJ2-7	CASSFARVGTYEQYF	TGTGCCAGCAGCTTCGCGAGGGTTGGCACCTACGAGCAGTACTTC
NA	TRBV6-5	NA	TRBJ2-7	CASSGLRASSYEQYF	TGTGCCAGCAGTGGTCTGAGGGCAAGCTCCTACGAGCAGTACTTC